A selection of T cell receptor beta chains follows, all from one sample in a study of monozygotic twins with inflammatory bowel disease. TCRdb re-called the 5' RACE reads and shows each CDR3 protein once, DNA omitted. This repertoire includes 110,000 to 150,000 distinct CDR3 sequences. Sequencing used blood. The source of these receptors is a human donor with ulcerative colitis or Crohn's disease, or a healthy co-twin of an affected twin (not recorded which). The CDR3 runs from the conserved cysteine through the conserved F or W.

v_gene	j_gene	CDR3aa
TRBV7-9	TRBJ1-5	CASSLEQDQPQHF
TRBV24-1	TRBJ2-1	CATSIAGVNNEQFF
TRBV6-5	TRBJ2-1	CASSSRLAGDPYNEQFF
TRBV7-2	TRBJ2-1	CASSLAGAAYNEQFF
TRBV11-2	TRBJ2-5	CASSLEGAGYGQETQYF
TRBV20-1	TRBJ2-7	CSARDRRGSYEQYF
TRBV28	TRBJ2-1	CASSRDRGLDEQFF
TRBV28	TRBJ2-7	CASSLPGQGSYEQYF
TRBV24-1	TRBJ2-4	CATSESGTGKGAKNIQYF
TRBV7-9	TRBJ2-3	CASSPSGSADTQYF
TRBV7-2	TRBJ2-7	CASRGRGLERYEQYF
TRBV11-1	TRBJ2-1	CASSSYGRPHEQFF
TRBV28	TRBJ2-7	CASSLPGIPYGEQYF
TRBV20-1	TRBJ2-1	CSARRRDRVNEQFF
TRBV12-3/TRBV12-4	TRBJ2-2	CASSLDSGYTGELFF
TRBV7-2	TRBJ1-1	CASAQQGARNTEAFF
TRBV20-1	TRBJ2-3	CSAPRPGRARGLTDTQYF
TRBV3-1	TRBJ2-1	CASSQERGEQFF
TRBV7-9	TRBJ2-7	CASSLAGTQTTKQYF
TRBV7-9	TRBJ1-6	CACHRLTGGNSPLHF
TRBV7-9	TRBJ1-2	CASSGAITNYGYTF
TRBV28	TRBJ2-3	CASSPTDTQYF
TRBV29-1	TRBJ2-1	CSVEGLESHNEQFF
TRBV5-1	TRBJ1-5	CASSWEGRGQPQHF
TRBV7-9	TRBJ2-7	CASSLAYEFQRGYEQYF
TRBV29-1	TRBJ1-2	CSVERQGGYTF
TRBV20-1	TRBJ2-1	CSGAGDSYNEQFF
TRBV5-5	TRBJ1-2	CASSLLGREGYGYTF
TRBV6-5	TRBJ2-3	CASSYSRYEPSTDTQYF
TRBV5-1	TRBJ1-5	CASSLEGRGRNQPQHF
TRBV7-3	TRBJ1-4	CASSSTGPATNEKLFF
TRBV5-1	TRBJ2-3	CASSSGLAAMKSTDTQYF
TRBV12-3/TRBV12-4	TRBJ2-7	CASSFRQGNGEQYF
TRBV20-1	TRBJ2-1	CSAPTLGALSYNEQFF
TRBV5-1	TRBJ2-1	CASSLGGQGADEQFF
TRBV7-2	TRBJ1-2	CASSLAAGLRGYTF
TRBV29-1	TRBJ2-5	CSVSGGQETQYF
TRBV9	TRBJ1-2	CASSALDEASGYTF
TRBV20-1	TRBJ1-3	CSAYSFSGGGNTIYF